This T cell receptor (beta chain) was observed in a study of identical twins. Healthy Caucasians, and only they, were the donors. TCRdb itself ran the 5' RACE reads through MiXCR, one entry per CDR3 protein. The sample carries about 660,000 distinct CDR3 sequences, 8.5% to 9% recorded once. Deletions cut 1 base from V and 4 bases from J, with 10 bases between. The CDR3 covers 15 residues. Per the germline V gene, CDR1 is SGHTA and CDR2 is FQGNSA. This sample was also put to use in a study of yellow fever vaccine responses in identical twins.

V and J are TRBV7-2 and TRBJ1-4; D is ambiguous. The sequence was obtained from a woman younger than 35 in good health. Sequenced: PBMCs. CDR3 bases: TGTGCCAGCAGCTTAGAAAGAGCCCGTAATGAAAAACTGTTTTTT. Translated, it gives CASSLERARNEKLFF.